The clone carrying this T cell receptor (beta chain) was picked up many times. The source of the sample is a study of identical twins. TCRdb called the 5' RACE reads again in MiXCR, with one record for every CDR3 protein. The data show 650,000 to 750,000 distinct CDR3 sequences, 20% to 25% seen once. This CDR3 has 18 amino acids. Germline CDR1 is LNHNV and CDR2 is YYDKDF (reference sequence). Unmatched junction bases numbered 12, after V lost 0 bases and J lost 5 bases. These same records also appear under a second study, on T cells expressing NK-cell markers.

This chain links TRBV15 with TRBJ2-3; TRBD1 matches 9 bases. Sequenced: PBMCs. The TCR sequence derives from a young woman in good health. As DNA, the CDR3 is TGTGCCACCAGCAGAGAACCCCTCAGGACAGGGGTTGAAGATACGCAGTATTTT. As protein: CATSREPLRTGVEDTQYF. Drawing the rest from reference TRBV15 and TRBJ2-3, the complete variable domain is DAMVIQNPRYQVTQFGKPVTLSCSQTLNHNVMYWYQQKSSQAPKLLFHYYDKDFNNEADTPDNFQSRRPNTSFCFLDIRSPGLGDTAMYLCATSREPLRTGVEDTQYFGPGTRLTVL.